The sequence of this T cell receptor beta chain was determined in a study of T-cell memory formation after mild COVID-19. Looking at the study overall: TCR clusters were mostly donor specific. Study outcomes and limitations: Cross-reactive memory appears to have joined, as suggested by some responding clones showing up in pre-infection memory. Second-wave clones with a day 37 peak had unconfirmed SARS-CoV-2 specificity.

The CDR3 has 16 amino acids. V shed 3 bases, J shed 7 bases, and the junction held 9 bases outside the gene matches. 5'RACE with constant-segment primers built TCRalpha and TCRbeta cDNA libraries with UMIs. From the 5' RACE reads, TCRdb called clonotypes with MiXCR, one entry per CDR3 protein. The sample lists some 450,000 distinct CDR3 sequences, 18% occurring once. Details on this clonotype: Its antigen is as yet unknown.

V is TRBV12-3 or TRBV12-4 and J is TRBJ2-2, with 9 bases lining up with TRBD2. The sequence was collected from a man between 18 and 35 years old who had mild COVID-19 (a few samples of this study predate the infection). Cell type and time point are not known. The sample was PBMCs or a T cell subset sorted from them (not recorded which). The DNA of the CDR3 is TGTGCCAGCAGTTTCGGTCCGGGACTAGCTGGCGGGGAGCTGTTTTTT. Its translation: CASSFGPGLAGGELFF.